This TCR beta chain was observed in a study of blood T cell repertoires in COVID-19. Across the whole study: Donors in the United States, Italy and Spain gave samples during acute or convalescent COVID-19.

The V and J ends lost 3 bases and 1 base respectively, with 10 bases between them. CDR1 LNHDA and CDR2 SQIVND come from the germline V gene (reference sequence). The CDR3 covers 15 residues. In the original workflow: Amplifying reference gene primers gave estimates of nucleated cell counts. Here immunoSEQ multiplex PCR was the method, and the copy in TCRdb shows in-frame clones only, minus some. The V and J calls and clone size are taken from that table; D and trimming were inferred from the DNA. This sample has fewer than 250,000 clones, with roughly 90% found just once. The TCR was taken from a woman aged 35 to 49 with acute or convalescent COVID-19. Material for sequencing was peripheral blood. This chain uses TRBV19 with TRBJ1-5, with D uncertain. Written as DNA, the CDR3 is TGTGCCAGTAGTATTGTTGGGCTAAGCAATCAGCCCCAGCATTTT. It translates to CASSIVGLSNQPQHF.